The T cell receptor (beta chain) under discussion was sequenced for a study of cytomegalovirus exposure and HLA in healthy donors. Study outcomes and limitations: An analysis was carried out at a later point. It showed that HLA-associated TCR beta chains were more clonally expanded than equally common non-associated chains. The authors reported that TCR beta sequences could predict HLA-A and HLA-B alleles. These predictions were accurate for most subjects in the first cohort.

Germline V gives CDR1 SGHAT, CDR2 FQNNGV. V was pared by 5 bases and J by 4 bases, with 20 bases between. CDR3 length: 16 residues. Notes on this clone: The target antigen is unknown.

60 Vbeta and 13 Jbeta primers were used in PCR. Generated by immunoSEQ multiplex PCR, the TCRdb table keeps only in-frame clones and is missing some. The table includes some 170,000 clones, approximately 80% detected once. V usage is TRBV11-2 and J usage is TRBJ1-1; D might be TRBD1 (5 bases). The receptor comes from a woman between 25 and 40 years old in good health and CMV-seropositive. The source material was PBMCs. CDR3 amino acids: CASSLPGGRPGTEAFF. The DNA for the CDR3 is TGTGCCAGCAGCCTCCCCGGGGGGAGACCGGGCACTGAAGCTTTCTTT.